This T cell receptor beta chain appears in the sequencing data of a study of monozygotic twins with cystic fibrosis. Study-level findings and limits: Monozygotic CF twins shared more identical nucleotide clonotypes than unrelated patients. Clonality was generally low (median around 0.009), higher in the most severe patients.

Details on this clone: The target antigen is unknown.

The V and J ends lost 4 bases and 1 base respectively, with 14 bases between them. Germline CDR1 is SGHRS and CDR2 is YFSETQ. The CDR3 contains 15 residues. Repertoires were generated with immunoSEQ multiplex PCR, while TCRdb's copy carries only in-frame clones and drops some. The sample lists over 20,000 clones; 91% were seen once. This sequence originates from a girl aged 2 to 10 with cystic fibrosis. The V call is TRBV5-1, the J call TRBJ1-1; D is ambiguous. The material sequenced was blood. CDR3 in DNA: TGCGCCAGCAGCCTAACGGGTAATACGAACACTGAAGCTTTCTTT. It codes for CASSLTGNTNTEAFF.